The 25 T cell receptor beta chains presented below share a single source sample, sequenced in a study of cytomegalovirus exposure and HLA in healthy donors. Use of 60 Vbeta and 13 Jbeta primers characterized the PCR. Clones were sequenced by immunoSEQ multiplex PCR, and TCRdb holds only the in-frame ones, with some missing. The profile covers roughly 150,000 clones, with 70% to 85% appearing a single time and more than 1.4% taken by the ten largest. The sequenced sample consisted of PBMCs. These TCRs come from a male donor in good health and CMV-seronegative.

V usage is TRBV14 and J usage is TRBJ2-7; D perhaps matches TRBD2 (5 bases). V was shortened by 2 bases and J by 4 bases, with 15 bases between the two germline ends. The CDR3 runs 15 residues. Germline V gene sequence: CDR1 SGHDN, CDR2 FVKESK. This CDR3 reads CASSQSLGWSYEQYF. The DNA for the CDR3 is TGTGCCAGCAGCCAATCACTAGGTTGGTCATACGAGCAGTACTTC.

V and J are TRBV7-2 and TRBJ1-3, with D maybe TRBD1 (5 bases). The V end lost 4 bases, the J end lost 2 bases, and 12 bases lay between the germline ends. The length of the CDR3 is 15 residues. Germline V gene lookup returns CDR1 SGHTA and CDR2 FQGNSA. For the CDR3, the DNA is TGTGCCAGCAGCTCCTTTAAGGGGCCTGGAAACACCATATATTTT. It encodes CASSSFKGPGNTIYF.

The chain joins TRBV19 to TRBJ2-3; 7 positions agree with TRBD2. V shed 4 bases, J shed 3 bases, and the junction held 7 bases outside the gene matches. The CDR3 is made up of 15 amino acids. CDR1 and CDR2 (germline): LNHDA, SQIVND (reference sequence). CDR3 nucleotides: TGTGCCAGTAGTAGGGGCGGGGGAGGGACAGATACGCAGTATTTT. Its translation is CASSRGGGGTDTQYF.

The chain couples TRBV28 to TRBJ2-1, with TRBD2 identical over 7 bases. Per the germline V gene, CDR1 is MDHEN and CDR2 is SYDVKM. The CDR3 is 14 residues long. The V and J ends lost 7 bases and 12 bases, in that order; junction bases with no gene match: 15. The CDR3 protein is CASTLPGLVRGQFF. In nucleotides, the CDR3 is TGTGCCAGCACCCTACCTGGACTAGTCCGTGGGCAGTTCTTC.

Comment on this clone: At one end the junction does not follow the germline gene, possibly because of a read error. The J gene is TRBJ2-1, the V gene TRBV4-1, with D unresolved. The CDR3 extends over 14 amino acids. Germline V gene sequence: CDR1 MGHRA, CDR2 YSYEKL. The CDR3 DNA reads TGCGCCAGCAGCCAAACCGGGTCCTTCAATGAGCAGTTCTTC. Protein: CASSQTGSFNEQFF.

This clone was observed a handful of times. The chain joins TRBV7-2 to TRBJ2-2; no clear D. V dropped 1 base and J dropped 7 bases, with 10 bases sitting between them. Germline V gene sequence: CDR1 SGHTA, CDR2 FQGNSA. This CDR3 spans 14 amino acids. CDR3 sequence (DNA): TGTGCCAGCAGCTTAGACCGGGTGTTCGGGGAGCTGTTTTTT. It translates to CASSLDRVFGELFF.

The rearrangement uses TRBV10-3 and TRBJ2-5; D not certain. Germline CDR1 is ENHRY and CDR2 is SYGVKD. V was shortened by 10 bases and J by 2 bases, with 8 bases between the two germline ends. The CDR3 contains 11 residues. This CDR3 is CAKNWQETQYF. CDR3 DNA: TGTGCCAAGAACTGGCAAGAGACCCAGTACTTC.

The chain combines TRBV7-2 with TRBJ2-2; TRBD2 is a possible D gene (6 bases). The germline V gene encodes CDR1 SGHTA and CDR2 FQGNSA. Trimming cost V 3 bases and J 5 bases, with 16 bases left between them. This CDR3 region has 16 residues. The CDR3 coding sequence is TGTGCCAGCAGCTTTCAGGGTGCGGGGCGGACCGGGGAGCTGTTTTTT. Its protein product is CASSFQGAGRTGELFF. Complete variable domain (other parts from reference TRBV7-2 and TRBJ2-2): GAGVSQSPSNKVTEKGKDVELRCDPISGHTALYWYRQSLGQGLEFLIYFQGNSAPDKSGLPSDRFSAERTGGSVSTLTIQRTQQEDSAVYLCASSFQGAGRTGELFFGEGSRLTVL.

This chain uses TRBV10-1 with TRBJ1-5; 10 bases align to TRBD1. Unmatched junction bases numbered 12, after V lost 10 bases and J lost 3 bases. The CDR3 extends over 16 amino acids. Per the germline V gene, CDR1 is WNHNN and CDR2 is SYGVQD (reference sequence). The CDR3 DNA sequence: TGCGCCAACCCCCCTACCGGGACAGGGGACAATCAGCCCCAGCATTTT. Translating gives CANPPTGTGDNQPQHF.

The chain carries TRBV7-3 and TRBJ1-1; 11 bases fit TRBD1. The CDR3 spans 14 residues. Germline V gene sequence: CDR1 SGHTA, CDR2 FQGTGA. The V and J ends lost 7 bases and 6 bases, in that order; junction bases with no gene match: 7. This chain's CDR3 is CASTRGQGVSEAFF. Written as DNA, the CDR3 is TGTGCCAGCACAAGGGGACAGGGGGTGTCTGAAGCTTTCTTT.

The CDR3 bases are TGTGCCAGCAGCCTTGGGACTGTATCCACAGATACGCAGTATTTT. It is translated as CASSLGTVSTDTQYF. The chain combines TRBV6-5 with TRBJ2-3; perhaps TRBD2 as D (6 bases). The germline V gene encodes CDR1 MNHEY and CDR2 SVGAGI. The CDR3 is made up of 15 amino acids. The germline V and J ends were trimmed by 6 bases and 2 bases, with 15 bases remaining between them.

CDR3 sequence: CASSLATAGWNQPQHF. The CDR3 DNA reads as TGTGCCAGCAGCTTGGCCACGGCAGGGTGGAATCAGCCCCAGCATTTT. The chain employs TRBV5-6 and TRBJ1-5; the D gene is possibly TRBD1 (5 bases). The CDR3 is made up of 16 amino acids. Germline assignment: CDR1 SGHDT and CDR2 YYEEEE. The V gene lost 0 bases and the J gene lost 4 bases, with 14 bases spanning the gap.

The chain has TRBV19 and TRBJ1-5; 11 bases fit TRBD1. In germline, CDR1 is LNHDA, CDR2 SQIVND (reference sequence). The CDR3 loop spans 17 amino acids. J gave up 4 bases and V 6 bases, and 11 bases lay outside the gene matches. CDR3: CASSTYLGQGVNQPQHF. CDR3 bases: TGTGCCAGTAGCACCTATTTGGGACAGGGGGTTAATCAGCCCCAGCATTTT.

The chain's CDR3 is CASSVDVQSKNIQYF. CDR3 coding DNA: TGTGCCAGCAGCGTAGATGTACAGAGTAAAAACATTCAGTACTTC. V gene TRBV9 combines with J gene TRBJ2-4; D remains unclear. In germline, CDR1 is SGDLS, CDR2 YYNGEE. V dropped 0 bases and J dropped 4 bases, with 11 bases sitting between them. This CDR3 region has 15 residues.

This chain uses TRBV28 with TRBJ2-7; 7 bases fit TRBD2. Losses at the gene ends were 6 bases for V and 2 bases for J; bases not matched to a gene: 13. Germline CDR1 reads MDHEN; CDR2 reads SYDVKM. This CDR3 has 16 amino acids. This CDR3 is CASRPPGASGTYEQYF. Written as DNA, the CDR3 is TGTGCCAGCAGACCACCCGGGGCTAGCGGAACCTACGAGCAGTACTTC.

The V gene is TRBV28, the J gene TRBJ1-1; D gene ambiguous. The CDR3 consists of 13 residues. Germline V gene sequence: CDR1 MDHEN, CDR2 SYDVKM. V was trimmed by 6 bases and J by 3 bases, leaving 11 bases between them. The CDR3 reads CASRFTWYTEAFF. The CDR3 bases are TGTGCCAGCAGGTTCACTTGGTACACTGAAGCTTTCTTT. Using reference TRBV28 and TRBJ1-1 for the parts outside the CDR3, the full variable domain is DVKVTQSSRYLVKRTGEKVFLECVQDMDHENMFWYRQDPGLGLRLIYFSYDVKMKEKGDIPEGYSVSREKKERFSLILESASTNQTSMYLCASRFTWYTEAFFGQGTRLTVV.

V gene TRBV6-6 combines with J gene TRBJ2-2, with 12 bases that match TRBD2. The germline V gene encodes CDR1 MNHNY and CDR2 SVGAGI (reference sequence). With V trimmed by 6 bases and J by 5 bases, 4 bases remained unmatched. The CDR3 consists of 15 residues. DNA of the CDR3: TGTGCCAGCAGCTCTAGCGGGGGGGGGACCGGGGAGCTGTTTTTT. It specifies CASSSSGGGTGELFF.

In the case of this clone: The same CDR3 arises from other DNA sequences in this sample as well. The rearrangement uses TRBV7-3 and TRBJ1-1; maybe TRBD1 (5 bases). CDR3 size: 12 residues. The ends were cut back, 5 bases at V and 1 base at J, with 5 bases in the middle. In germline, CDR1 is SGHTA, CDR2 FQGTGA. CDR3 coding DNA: TGTGCCAGCAGCACAGGGAACACTGAAGCTTTCTTT. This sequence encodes CASSTGNTEAFF. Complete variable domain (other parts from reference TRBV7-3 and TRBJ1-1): GAGVSQTPSNKVTEKGKYVELRCDPISGHTALYWYRQSLGQGPEFLIYFQGTGAADDSGLPNDRFFAVRPEGSVSTLKIQRTERGDSAVYLCASSTGNTEAFFGQGTRLTVV.

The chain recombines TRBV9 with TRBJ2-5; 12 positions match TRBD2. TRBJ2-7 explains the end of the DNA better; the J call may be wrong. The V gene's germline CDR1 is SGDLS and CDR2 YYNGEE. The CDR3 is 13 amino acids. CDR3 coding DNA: TGTGCCAGCAGCGTGACTAGCGGGGGCGAGCAGTACTTC. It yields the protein CASSVTSGGEQYF.

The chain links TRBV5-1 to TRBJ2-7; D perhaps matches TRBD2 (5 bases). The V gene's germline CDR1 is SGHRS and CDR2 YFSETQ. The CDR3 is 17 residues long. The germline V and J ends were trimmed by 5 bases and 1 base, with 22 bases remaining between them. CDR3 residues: CASRISGGGRGSYEQYF. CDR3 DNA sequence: TGCGCCAGCAGAATATCGGGCGGCGGGCGTGGGTCCTACGAGCAGTACTTC.

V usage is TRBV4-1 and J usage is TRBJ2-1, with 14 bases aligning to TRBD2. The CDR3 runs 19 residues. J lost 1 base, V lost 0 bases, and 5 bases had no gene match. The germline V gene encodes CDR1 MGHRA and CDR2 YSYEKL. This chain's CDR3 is CASSQELRLAGGSYNEQFF. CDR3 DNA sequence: TGCGCCAGCAGCCAAGAACTCCGACTAGCGGGAGGGTCCTACAATGAGCAGTTCTTC.

The CDR3 loop reads CASSYSRGYTYGYTF. The CDR3 region has the DNA TGTGCCAGCAGTTACTCGAGAGGTTATACCTATGGCTACACCTTC. The V gene is TRBV6-5, the J gene TRBJ1-2; no definite D call. V gave up 0 bases and J gave up 4 bases, with 12 bases separating them. The CDR3 has 15 amino acids. Per the germline V gene, CDR1 is MNHEY and CDR2 is SVGAGI.

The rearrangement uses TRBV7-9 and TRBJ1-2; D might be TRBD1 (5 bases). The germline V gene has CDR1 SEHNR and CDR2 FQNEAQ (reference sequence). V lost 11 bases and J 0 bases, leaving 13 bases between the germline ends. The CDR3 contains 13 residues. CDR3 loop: CALRGTANYGYTF. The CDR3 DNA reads TGTGCCCTAAGGGGAACGGCTAACTATGGCTACACCTTC.

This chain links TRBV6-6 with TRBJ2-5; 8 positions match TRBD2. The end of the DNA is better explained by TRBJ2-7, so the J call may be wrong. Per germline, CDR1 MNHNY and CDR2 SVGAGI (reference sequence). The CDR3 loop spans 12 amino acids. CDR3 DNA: TGTGCCAGCACCGCGGGGGGTCACGAGCAGTACTTC. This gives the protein CASTAGGHEQYF.

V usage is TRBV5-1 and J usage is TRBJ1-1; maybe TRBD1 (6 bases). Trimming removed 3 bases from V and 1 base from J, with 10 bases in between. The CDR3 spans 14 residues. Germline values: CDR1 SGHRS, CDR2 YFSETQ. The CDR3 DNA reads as TGCGCCAGCAGCTCACAGGGCAGGAACACTGAAGCTTTCTTT. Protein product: CASSSQGRNTEAFF.